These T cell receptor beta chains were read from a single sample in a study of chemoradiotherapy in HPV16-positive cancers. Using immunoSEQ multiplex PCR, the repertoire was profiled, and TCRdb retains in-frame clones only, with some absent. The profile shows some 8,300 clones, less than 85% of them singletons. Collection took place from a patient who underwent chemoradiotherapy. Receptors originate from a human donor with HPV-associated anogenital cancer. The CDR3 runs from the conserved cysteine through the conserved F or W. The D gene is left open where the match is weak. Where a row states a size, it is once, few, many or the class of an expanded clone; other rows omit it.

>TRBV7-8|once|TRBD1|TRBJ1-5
CASSSTGGKGQPQHF
TGTGCCAGCAGCTCTACAGGGGGCAAGGGTCAGCCCCAGCATTTT
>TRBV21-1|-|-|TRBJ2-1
CASSKVREIEQFF
TGTGCCAGCAGCAAAGTCCGCGAGATTGAGCAGTTCTTC
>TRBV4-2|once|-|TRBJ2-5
CASSPQHQETQYF
TGTGCCAGCAGCCCCCAGCATCAAGAGACCCAGTACTTC
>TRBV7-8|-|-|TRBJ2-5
CASSLGRIAETQYF
TGTGCCAGCAGCTTAGGGAGGATTGCGGAGACCCAGTACTTC
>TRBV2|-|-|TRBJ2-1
CASGGVGRRDEQFF
TGTGCCAGCGGAGGGGTGGGTAGGAGGGATGAGCAGTTCTTC
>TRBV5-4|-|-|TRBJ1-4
CASSLGFNEKLFF
TGTGCCAGCAGCTTGGGGTTTAATGAAAAACTGTTTTTT
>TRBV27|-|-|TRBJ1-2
CASSPRQASLYDGYTF
TGTGCCAGCAGTCCTCGACAGGCCTCCCTCTATGATGGCTACACCTTC
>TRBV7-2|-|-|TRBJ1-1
CASSKSTANTEAFF
TGTGCCAGCAGCAAATCGACAGCTAACACTGAAGCTTTCTTT
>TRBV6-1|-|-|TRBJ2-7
CASSEGGDSYEQYF
TGTGCCAGCAGTGAAGGGGGAGACTCCTACGAGCAGTACTTC
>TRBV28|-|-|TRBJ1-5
CASSPYLLGRGNQPQHF
TGTGCCAGCAGTCCATATCTTTTAGGGAGAGGCAATCAGCCCCAGCATTTT
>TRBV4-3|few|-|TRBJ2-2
CASSQDRISNTGELFF
TGCGCCAGCAGCCAAGATAGGATCTCGAACACCGGGGAGCTGTTTTTT
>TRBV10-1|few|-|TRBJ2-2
CASYRKGGAGELFF
TGCGCCAGCTACCGAAAAGGGGGGGCCGGGGAGCTGTTTTTT
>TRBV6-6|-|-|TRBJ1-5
CASSQFDSNQPQHF
TGTGCCAGCAGCCAGTTTGATAGCAATCAGCCCCAGCATTTT
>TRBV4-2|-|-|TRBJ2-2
CASSLSISHPKTSTGELFF
TGTGCCAGCAGCCTCTCGATTAGCCATCCTAAAACCTCCACCGGGGAGCTGTTTTTT
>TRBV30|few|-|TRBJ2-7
CAWSEDSGYEQYF
TGTGCCTGGAGTGAGGATAGCGGCTACGAGCAGTACTTC
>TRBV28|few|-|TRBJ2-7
CASSLDSVAYEQYF
TGTGCCAGCAGTTTGGATAGCGTAGCCTACGAGCAGTACTTC
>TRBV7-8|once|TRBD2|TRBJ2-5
CASRPGLAGGETQYF
TGTGCCAGCAGGCCAGGACTAGCGGGGGGGGAGACCCAGTACTTC
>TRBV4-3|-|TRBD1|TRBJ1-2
CASSQEEGAHYGYTF
TGCGCCAGCAGCCAAGAGGAGGGGGCTCACTATGGCTACACCTTC
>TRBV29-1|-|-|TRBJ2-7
CSVSGGSYEQYF
TGCAGCGTCTCCGGGGGTAGCTACGAGCAGTACTTC
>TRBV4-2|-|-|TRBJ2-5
CASSQETRALGAQYF
TGTGCCAGCAGCCAAGAAACCCGGGCGCTTGGGGCCCAGTACTTC
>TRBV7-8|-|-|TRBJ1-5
CASSLAGGPGSNQPQHF
TGTGCCAGCAGCTTAGCGGGAGGGCCAGGTAGCAATCAGCCCCAGCATTTT
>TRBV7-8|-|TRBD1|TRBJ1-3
CASSFGDRASGNTIYF
TGTGCCAGCAGCTTTGGGGACAGGGCTTCTGGAAACACCATATATTTT
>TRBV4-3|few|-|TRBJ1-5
CASSQEWRQGNAPQHF
TGCGCCAGCAGCCAAGAATGGCGGCAGGGTAACGCGCCCCAGCATTTT
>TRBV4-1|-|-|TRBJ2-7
CASSQVHLVYTNEQYF
TGCGCCAGCAGCCAAGTTCATCTGGTCTACACTAACGAGCAGTACTTC
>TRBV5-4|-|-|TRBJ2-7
CASSLANEQYF
TGTGCCAGCAGCTTGGCCAACGAGCAGTACTTC
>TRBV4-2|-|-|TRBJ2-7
CASSQDWDSKYEQYF
TGTGCCAGCAGCCAAGATTGGGACTCCAAATACGAGCAGTACTTC
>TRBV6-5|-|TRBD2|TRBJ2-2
CASSYRTSGNTGELFF
TGTGCCAGCAGTTACCGGACTAGCGGGAACACCGGGGAGCTGTTTTTT
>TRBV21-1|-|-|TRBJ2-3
CASSQGDRVLYTQYF
TGTGCCAGCAGCCAAGGGGACAGGGTTTTGTATACGCAGTATTTT
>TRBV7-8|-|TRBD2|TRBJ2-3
CASSLGLAGTDTQYF
TGTGCCAGCAGCCTAGGACTAGCGGGTACAGATACGCAGTATTTT
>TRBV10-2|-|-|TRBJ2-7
CASSGAGGISVQYF
TGCGCCAGCAGCGGGGCAGGCGGTATTAGTGTGCAGTACTTC
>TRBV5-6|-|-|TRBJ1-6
CASSLNWASNSPLHF
TGTGCCAGCAGCTTGAACTGGGCTTCTAATTCACCCCTCCACTTT
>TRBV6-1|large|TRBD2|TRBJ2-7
CASSEREVLEQYF
TGTGCCAGCAGTGAGCGGGAGGTTCTCGAGCAGTACTTC
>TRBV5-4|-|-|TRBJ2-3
CASSLDLWSRDTDTQYF
TGTGCCAGCAGCTTGGATCTTTGGTCCAGAGACACAGATACGCAGTATTTT
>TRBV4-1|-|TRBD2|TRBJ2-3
CASRKSRVAGPDTQYF
TGCGCCAGCAGAAAAAGTAGGGTAGCGGGACCAGATACGCAGTATTTT
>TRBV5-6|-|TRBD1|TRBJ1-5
CASSRGQYQPQHF
TGTGCCAGCAGCCGGGGACAGTATCAGCCCCAGCATTTT
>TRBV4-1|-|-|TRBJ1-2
CASSQDGGYTF
TGCGCCAGCAGCCAAGATGGTGGCTACACCTTC
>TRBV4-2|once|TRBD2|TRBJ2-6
CASSQGGGSSGANVLTF
TGTGCCAGCAGCCAAGGGGGGGGGAGCTCTGGGGCCAACGTCCTGACTTTC
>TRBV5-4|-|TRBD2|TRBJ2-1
CASSEIIKGLAGDNEQFF
TGTGCCAGCAGCGAAATTATAAAGGGACTAGCGGGAGACAATGAGCAGTTCTTC
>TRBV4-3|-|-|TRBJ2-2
CASSQDREPGELFF
TGCGCCAGCAGCCAAGACAGGGAACCCGGGGAGCTGTTTTTT
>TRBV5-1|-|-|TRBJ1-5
CASSLLPEQPQHF
TGCGCCAGCAGCTTGCTCCCTGAACAGCCCCAGCATTTT
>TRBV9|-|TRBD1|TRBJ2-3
CASSSQGNPSTDTQYF
TGTGCCAGCAGCTCACAGGGGAACCCTAGCACAGATACGCAGTATTTT
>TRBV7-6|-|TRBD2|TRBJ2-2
CASSPTSGRNGELFF
TGTGCCAGCAGCCCCACTAGCGGGAGGAACGGGGAGCTGTTTTTT
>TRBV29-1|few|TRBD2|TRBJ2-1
CSVEKREGLGEQFF
TGCAGCGTTGAAAAGCGGGAGGGCCTCGGTGAGCAGTTCTTC
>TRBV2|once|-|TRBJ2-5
CASVQAQQTQYF
TGTGCCAGCGTTCAAGCCCAACAGACCCAGTACTTC
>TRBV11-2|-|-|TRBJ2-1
CASSFGVVFNEQFF
TGTGCCAGCAGCTTTGGTGTAGTTTTCAATGAGCAGTTCTTC
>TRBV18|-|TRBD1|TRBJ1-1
CASSPLSQGAQAFF
TGTGCCAGCTCACCACTGTCACAGGGGGCTCAAGCTTTCTTT
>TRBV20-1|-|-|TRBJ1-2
CSARQSYGYTF
TGCAGTGCTAGACAGAGCTATGGCTACACCTTC
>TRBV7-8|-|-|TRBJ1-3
CASSLAAVSSGNTIYF
TGTGCCAGCAGCTTAGCCGCCGTGAGCTCTGGAAACACCATATATTTT
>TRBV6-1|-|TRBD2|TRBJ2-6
CASSESGGGTRANVLTF
TGTGCCAGCAGTGAAAGCGGGGGTGGGACTAGGGCCAACGTCCTGACTTTC
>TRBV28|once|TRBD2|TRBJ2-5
CASSLGAGEAETQYF
TGTGCCAGCAGTTTAGGGGCGGGGGAGGCGGAGACCCAGTACTTC
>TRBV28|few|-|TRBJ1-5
CASSFLQAGQPQHF
TGTGCCAGCAGTTTTCTCCAAGCCGGGCAGCCCCAGCATTTT
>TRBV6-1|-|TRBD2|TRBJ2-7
CASSEGTSGSYEQYF
TGTGCCAGCAGTGAGGGGACTAGCGGGAGTTACGAGCAGTACTTC
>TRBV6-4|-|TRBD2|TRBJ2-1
CASSEKSGTYNEQFF
TGTGCCAGCAGCGAAAAGAGCGGGACCTACAATGAGCAGTTCTTC
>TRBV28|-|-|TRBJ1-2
CASSPAGTYGYTF
TGTGCCAGCAGTCCGGCGGGGACATATGGCTACACCTTC
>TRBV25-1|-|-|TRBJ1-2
CASSEGLRPNTIYGYTF
TGTGCCAGCAGTGAAGGTTTAAGGCCGAACACAATCTATGGCTACACCTTC
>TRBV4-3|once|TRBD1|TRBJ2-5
CASSRTRDRGETQYF
TGCGCCAGCAGCCGAACCCGGGACAGGGGTGAGACCCAGTACTTC
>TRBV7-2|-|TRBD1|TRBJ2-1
CASSFPGTGEFF
TGTGCCAGCAGCTTTCCAGGGACAGGGGAGTTCTTC